This T cell receptor (beta chain) was documented in a study of post-analysis software for immune sequencing data. Findings and limits, study-wide: A significant reduction in normalized Chao1 diversity was observed in multiple sclerosis patients versus controls. Patients had higher frequencies than controls of about five TRBV segments, including TRBV5-6, TRBV5-1 and TRBV20-1.

Unique molecular identifiers were built into the TCR beta cDNA libraries. The T cell input of roughly 0.95 to 11 million gave about 500,000 cDNA molecules. One entry per CDR3 protein, called by TCRdb with MiXCR from the PCR reads. The data hold some 690,000 distinct CDR3 sequences, with roughly 27% observed a single time. About this clonotype: Antigen: not known.

Trimming took 4 bases from V and 6 from J, leaving 13 bases between them. The CDR3 is made up of 14 amino acids. In germline, CDR1 is ENHRY, CDR2 SYGVKD. This chain joins TRBV10-3 and TRBJ2-1, with D perhaps matching TRBD2 (6 bases). The clonotype originates from a girl aged 10 to 17 with multiple sclerosis. Sequencing used blood. CDR3 sequence reads: CAISGRGDRNEQFF. CDR3 bases: TGTGCCATCAGTGGCCGCGGGGATCGCAATGAGCAGTTCTTC.